These 32 T cell receptor beta chains came from one sample sequenced in a study of blood T cell repertoires in COVID-19 (dated by TCRdb to about 2020). The library was produced with the immunoSEQ multiplex PCR assay. Here the immuneACCESS table is served through TCRdb, limited to in-frame sequences with V and J called. Missing clones are a known gap in these copies; in checked studies unresolved V genes cover under half, and the rest lacks a known reason. The sample table holds some 120,000 clones, of which approximately 81% were seen once. Around 12% of the sample goes to the ten largest clones. The sample taken for sequencing was peripheral blood. These receptors all come from a woman aged 30 to 39 who had recovered from COVID-19.

This chain joins TRBV19 and TRBJ2-1; 10 bases map to TRBD1. The germline CDR1 and CDR2 sequences are LNHDA and SQIVND (reference sequence). This CDR3 comprises 17 residues. V was pared by 7 bases and J by 2 bases, with 11 bases of the junction left unmatched. For the CDR3, the DNA is TGTGCCAGTACTCTCACGACGACAGGGGGCCCCTACAATGAGCAGTTCTTC. Its protein product is CASTLTTTGGPYNEQFF.

This chain links TRBV6-5 with TRBJ2-7, with 9 bases fitting TRBD2. Germline V gene data show CDR1 as MNHEY and CDR2 as SVGAGI. J lost 3 bases, V lost 2 bases, and 2 bases had no gene match. The CDR3 has 14 residues. CDR3 nucleotide sequence: TGTGCCAGCAGTTACGGGCGGGGGGGCTACGAGCAGTACTTC. Translation: CASSYGRGGYEQYF.

The rearrangement links TRBV10-2 to TRBJ1-5; D not certain. The CDR3 sequence is 15 residues long. The V gene's germline CDR1 is WSHSY and CDR2 SAAADI. The V end was cut by 2 bases, the J end by 1 base, with 9 bases between. The CDR3 loop is CASSERLESNQPQHF. The CDR3 DNA reads as TGCGCCAGCAGTGAGAGATTAGAGAGCAATCAGCCCCAGCATTTT.

This clone was detected only a few times. The chain recombines TRBV5-1 with TRBJ1-6, with D hard to call. The CDR3 loop spans 10 amino acids. Per the germline V gene, CDR1 is SGHRS and CDR2 is YFSETQ. Between the trimmed V and J ends, which lost 10 bases and 12 bases, there was a span of 11 bases. The CDR3 DNA follows: TGCGCCCGACCGACAAGACCCCTCCACTTT. It encodes CARPTRPLHF.

This clone showed up just a few times. The J gene is TRBJ2-5, the V gene TRBV7-2, with D possibly being TRBD2 (6 bases). There are 15 residues in the CDR3. Germline V gene data show CDR1 as SGHTA and CDR2 as FQGNSA. With 3 bases removed from V and 2 bases from J, the gap between germline ends came to 13 bases. The CDR3 nucleotides read TGTGCCAGCAGCTTCCAAACGGGACTGCAAGAGACCCAGTACTTC. It codes for CASSFQTGLQETQYF.

This chain uses TRBV5-6 with TRBJ1-5, with TRBD1 as a possible D gene (6 bases). The CDR3 contains 13 residues. Germline values: CDR1 SGHDT, CDR2 YYEEEE. The V gene lost 4 bases and the J gene lost 9 bases, with 14 bases spanning the gap. The CDR3 DNA reads as TGTGCCAGCAGCATCGGGGGGCCAGGGCCCCAGCATTTT. It yields the protein CASSIGGPGPQHF.

The CDR3 DNA sequence: TGTGCCAGCAGGGCAGGGGGCACGGGCAATGAGCAGTTCTTC. It yields the protein CASRAGGTGNEQFF. The chain links TRBV6-5 to TRBJ2-1; 8 nucleotides agree with TRBD1. The V gene end was trimmed by 6 bases and the J gene end by 6 bases; junction bases not matched to a gene: 7. The V gene's germline CDR1 is MNHEY and CDR2 SVGAGI. The CDR3 contains 14 residues.

For the CDR3, the DNA is TGCGCCAGCAGCCCCGGGACTAGCGGGGGAGATACGCAGTATTTT. Protein sequence: CASSPGTSGGDTQYF. The chain joins TRBV5-1 to TRBJ2-3; TRBD2 matches 14 bases. Germline V gene sequence: CDR1 SGHRS, CDR2 YFSETQ. J was trimmed by 5 bases and V by 4 bases; bases with no gene match: 3. CDR3 length equals 15 residues. Full variable domain (rest looked up from reference TRBV5-1 and TRBJ2-3): KAGVTQTPRYLIKTRGQQVTLSCSPISGHRSVSWYQQTPGQGLQFLFEYFSETQRNKGNFPGRFSGRQFSNSRSEMNVSTLELGDSALYLCASSPGTSGGDTQYFGPGTRLTVL.

This clone is medium-sized within its sample. The chain is built from TRBV7-3 and TRBJ1-1; no reliable D call. CDR3 length equals 13 residues. Trimming cost V 0 bases and J 0 bases, with 2 bases left between them. Germline CDR1 is SGHTA and CDR2 is FQGTGA. CDR3 coding DNA: TGTGCCAGCAGCTTAACCATGAACACTGAAGCTTTCTTT. Its translation is CASSLTMNTEAFF.

The chain is built from TRBV7-9 and TRBJ1-2; TRBD1 matches at 7 bases. The trim removed 5 bases at V and 5 bases at J, leaving 11 bases unmatched. The CDR3 consists of 15 residues. Germline CDR1 and CDR2: SEHNR and FQNEAQ (reference sequence). In DNA, the CDR3 is TGTGCCAGCAGCATTAACGTAGACAGGGTGTATGGCTACACCTTC. Protein sequence: CASSINVDRVYGYTF.

The gene calls are TRBV15 and TRBJ1-2; TRBD1 agrees at 8 bases. Per the germline V gene, CDR1 is LNHNV and CDR2 is YYDKDF (reference sequence). V was clipped by 5 bases and J by 6 bases; unmatched bases: 2. The length of the CDR3 is 12 residues. CDR3 nucleotide sequence: TGTGCCACCAGCCAGACAGGGGATGGCTACACCTTC. Residues: CATSQTGDGYTF.

The chain combines TRBV2 with TRBJ2-5, with TRBD1 as a possible D gene (6 bases). The length of the CDR3 is 14 residues. From germline, CDR1 is SNHLY and CDR2 FYNNEI. Deletions cut 2 bases from V and 5 bases from J, with 12 bases between. The CDR3 nucleotides read TGTGCCAGCAGTGAACACAGGGCTACGGAGACCCAGTACTTC. It codes for CASSEHRATETQYF.

This chain joins TRBV15 and TRBJ2-7; TRBD2 matches at 14 bases. After removal of 5 bases from V and 5 bases from J, the junction contained 8 bases not matched to a gene. CDR1 LNHNV and CDR2 YYDKDF come from the germline V gene (reference sequence). This CDR3 has 16 amino acids. The CDR3 protein is CATSVGGLAGDHEQYF. CDR3 sequence (DNA): TGTGCCACCAGCGTGGGGGGACTAGCGGGAGACCACGAGCAGTACTTC.

CDR3 protein: CASSELGANYGYTF. The CDR3 DNA follows: TGTGCCAGCAGTGAACTCGGAGCTAACTATGGCTACACCTTC. The genes are TRBV2 and TRBJ1-2; D gene ambiguous. The CDR3 contains 14 residues. CDR1 and CDR2 (germline): SNHLY, FYNNEI. V was cut by 2 bases and J by 0 bases, with 7 bases left in between.

V and J are TRBV6-5 and TRBJ1-6; D is uncertain. The V and J ends lost 7 bases and 0 bases respectively, with 7 bases between them. The CDR3 has 14 amino acids. Germline V CDR1 and CDR2: MNHEY, SVGAGI. CDR3 nucleotides: TGTGCCAGCACGAGAGGCTCCTATAATTCACCCCTCCACTTT. This translates into CASTRGSYNSPLHF.

The J gene is TRBJ1-4, the V gene TRBV6-5, with a possible D match to TRBD1 (5 bases). Trimming removed 6 bases from V and 8 bases from J, with 13 bases in between. This CDR3 is 13 amino acids long. Germline V gene lookup returns CDR1 MNHEY and CDR2 SVGAGI. CDR3 in DNA: TGTGCCAGCAGACAGGTCTTAAGAGAAAAACTGTTTTTT. Protein: CASRQVLREKLFF.

This chain links TRBV7-2 with TRBJ2-1; maybe TRBD1 (6 bases). V lost 5 bases and J lost 10, with 15 bases in between. Germline values: CDR1 SGHTA, CDR2 FQGNSA. CDR3 size: 13 residues. The CDR3 DNA follows: TGTGCCAGCAGCCTGGACAGATCGAAGGAGCAGTTCTTC. Its protein product is CASSLDRSKEQFF.

The CDR3 here is CASSLETAGNTIYF. The CDR3 bases are TGCGCCAGCAGCTTGGAGACAGCTGGAAACACCATATATTTT. The chain combines TRBV5-1 with TRBJ1-3; D may be TRBD1 (5 bases). Germline V gene sequence: CDR1 SGHRS, CDR2 YFSETQ. CDR3 length equals 14 residues. Trimming stripped 0 bases from V and 2 bases from J, with 6 bases between. Based on the CDR3 plus reference TRBV5-1 and TRBJ1-3, the full variable domain is KAGVTQTPRYLIKTRGQQVTLSCSPISGHRSVSWYQQTPGQGLQFLFEYFSETQRNKGNFPGRFSGRQFSNSRSEMNVSTLELGDSALYLCASSLETAGNTIYFGEGSWLTVV.

The V gene is TRBV7-8, the J gene TRBJ1-5; D is ambiguous. The length of the CDR3 is 14 residues. Germline CDR1 and CDR2: SGHVS and FQNEAQ. Trimming cost V 2 bases and J 4 bases, with 9 bases left between them. CDR3 sequence reads: CASSLSDYNQPQHF. CDR3 nucleotides: TGTGCCAGCAGCTTATCGGACTATAATCAGCCCCAGCATTTT. Full variable domain (remainder filled in from reference TRBV7-8 and TRBJ1-5): GAGVSQSPRYKVAKRGQDVALRCDPISGHVSLFWYQQALGQGPEFLTYFQNEAQLDKSGLPSDRFFAERPEGSVSTLKIQRTQQEDSAVYLCASSLSDYNQPQHFGDGTRLSIL.

This chain joins TRBV5-1 and TRBJ2-1, with D perhaps TRBD2 (6 bases). CDR1 and CDR2 from the germline V gene are SGHRS and YFSETQ. V lost 0 bases to trimming and J lost 10 bases, with 14 bases between them. The CDR3 is 14 amino acids. The CDR3 spells CASSLGAGSQEQFF. In DNA form, the CDR3 reads TGCGCCAGCAGCTTGGGGGCGGGGTCCCAAGAGCAGTTCTTC.

The chain links TRBV25-1 to TRBJ1-1; 10 nucleotides align to TRBD1. V lost 4 bases to trimming and J lost 8 bases; unmatched junction nucleotides: 13. The CDR3 is 16 amino acids. The V gene's germline CDR1 is MGHDK and CDR2 SYGVNS. The DNA for the CDR3 is TGTGCCAGCAGTGCCAACCCCGGGACAGGGGATCAGGAAGCTTTCTTT. Its protein product is CASSANPGTGDQEAFF.

This clone was found once. The rearrangement uses TRBV3-1 (or the pseudogene TRBV3-2) and TRBJ1-2, with 7 bases aligning to TRBD1. V trimming: 1 base; J trimming: 6 bases; junction bases outside the gene matches: 8. This CDR3 is 15 amino acids long. The germline V gene encodes CDR1 LGHDT and CDR2 YNNKEL (reference sequence). As DNA, the CDR3 is TGTGCCAGCAGCCAAGGCTCTCGACAGGGCCATGGCTACACCTTC. This translates into CASSQGSRQGHGYTF.

This clone was picked up one time. The rearrangement uses TRBV7-3 and TRBJ2-2; 7 nucleotides line up with TRBD2. Germline values: CDR1 SGHTA, CDR2 FQGTGA. The CDR3 is 16 residues long. J lost 1 base, V lost 5 bases, and 7 bases had no gene match. CDR3 nucleotide sequence: TGTGCCAGCAGCCCGGGGGTAGCGGGGAACACCGGGGAGCTGTTTTTT. Translated, it gives CASSPGVAGNTGELFF. The full variable domain, its missing parts supplied by reference TRBV7-3 and TRBJ2-2, is GAGVSQTPSNKVTEKGKYVELRCDPISGHTALYWYRQSLGQGPEFLIYFQGTGAADDSGLPNDRFFAVRPEGSVSTLKIQRTERGDSAVYLCASSPGVAGNTGELFFGEGSRLTVL.

The chain carries TRBV7-2 and TRBJ2-2, with 8 positions matching TRBD1. From germline, CDR1 is SGHTA and CDR2 FQGNSA. This CDR3 region has 14 residues. V gave up 5 bases and J gave up 7 bases; unmatched junction bases: 6. This chain's CDR3 is CASSNTGGVGELFF. The CDR3 region has the DNA TGTGCCAGCAGCAACACAGGGGGTGTCGGGGAGCTGTTTTTT.

This chain joins TRBV5-1 and TRBJ2-5, with D possibly being TRBD1 (5 bases). V was pared by 2 bases and J by 5 bases, with 19 bases between. The CDR3 is 16 amino acids. CDR1 and CDR2 (germline): SGHRS, YFSETQ. The CDR3 reads CASSLGHNPLGETQYF. DNA of the CDR3: TGCGCCAGCAGCTTAGGACACAATCCCCTGGGTGAGACCCAGTACTTC.

This chain connects TRBV6-5 to TRBJ1-6; D is possibly TRBD1 (5 bases). Trimming took 6 bases from V and 4 from J, leaving 10 bases between them. This CDR3 region has 14 residues. Germline assignment: CDR1 MNHEY and CDR2 SVGAGI. The CDR3 loop reads CASSQGEYNSPLHF. The CDR3 DNA follows: TGTGCCAGCAGCCAGGGCGAATATAATTCACCCCTCCACTTT.

This clone was observed once. The V call is TRBV19, the J call TRBJ1-1; D is possibly TRBD1 (6 bases). CDR3 size: 16 residues. V was cut by 3 bases and J by 1 base, with 15 bases left in between. Per germline, CDR1 LNHDA and CDR2 SQIVND (reference sequence). In DNA, the CDR3 is TGTGCCAGTAGTATGAAACAGGGAAGCGCGAACACTGAAGCTTTCTTT. Its translation is CASSMKQGSANTEAFF.

The CDR3 coding sequence is TGTGCCAGCAGCCTCGGGAGGGCCTGGGGTGAGCAGTTCTTC. It is translated as CASSLGRAWGEQFF. The chain recombines TRBV7-3 with TRBJ2-1, with 8 bases matching TRBD2. This CDR3 has 14 residues. Germline lookup yields CDR1 SGHTA and CDR2 FQGTGA. J lost 9 bases, V lost 5 bases, and 9 bases had no gene match. The whole variable domain, remainder taken from reference TRBV7-3 and TRBJ2-1, is GAGVSQTPSNKVTEKGKYVELRCDPISGHTALYWYRQSLGQGPEFLIYFQGTGAADDSGLPNDRFFAVRPEGSVSTLKIQRTERGDSAVYLCASSLGRAWGEQFFGPGTRLTVL.

The chain carries TRBV3-1 (or the pseudogene TRBV3-2) and TRBJ1-2; D perhaps matches TRBD1 (6 bases). Germline lookup yields CDR1 LGHDT and CDR2 YNNKEL (reference sequence). Trimming stripped 1 base from V and 8 bases from J, with 11 bases between. The CDR3 is 13 amino acids. The CDR3 is CASSQVGHTGYTF. The CDR3 nucleotides read TGTGCCAGCAGCCAAGTGGGACATACAGGCTACACCTTC.

V gene TRBV19 combines with J gene TRBJ2-7; 7 bases line up with TRBD2. Trimming removed 7 bases from V and 0 bases from J; junction bases left unmatched: 6. This CDR3 is built from 14 residues. Germline assignment: CDR1 LNHDA and CDR2 SQIVND (reference sequence). Written as DNA, the CDR3 is TGTGCCAGTACTTGGAGCGGGACCTCCTACGAGCAGTACTTC. It translates to CASTWSGTSYEQYF.

This chain connects TRBV30 to TRBJ2-3, with 7 bases that match TRBD2. Trimming took 6 bases from V and 0 from J; bases not matched to a gene: 6. This CDR3 comprises 14 residues. Germline values: CDR1 GTSNPN, CDR2 SVGIG (reference sequence). Here the CDR3 DNA reads TGTGCCTGTCGTCGGGGGGAGAGCACAGATACGCAGTATTTT. Translating gives CACRRGESTDTQYF.

This clone was seen once. This sequence joins TRBV6-6 and TRBJ1-6; D gene unclear. Trimming pared 6 bases from V and 8 bases from J, leaving 17 bases between. CDR3 length: 15 residues. Per germline, CDR1 MNHNY and CDR2 SVGAGI (reference sequence). The CDR3 sequence: CASSRPIITDSPLHF. The CDR3 DNA reads as TGTGCCAGCAGCCGACCCATAATTACGGATTCACCCCTCCACTTT.